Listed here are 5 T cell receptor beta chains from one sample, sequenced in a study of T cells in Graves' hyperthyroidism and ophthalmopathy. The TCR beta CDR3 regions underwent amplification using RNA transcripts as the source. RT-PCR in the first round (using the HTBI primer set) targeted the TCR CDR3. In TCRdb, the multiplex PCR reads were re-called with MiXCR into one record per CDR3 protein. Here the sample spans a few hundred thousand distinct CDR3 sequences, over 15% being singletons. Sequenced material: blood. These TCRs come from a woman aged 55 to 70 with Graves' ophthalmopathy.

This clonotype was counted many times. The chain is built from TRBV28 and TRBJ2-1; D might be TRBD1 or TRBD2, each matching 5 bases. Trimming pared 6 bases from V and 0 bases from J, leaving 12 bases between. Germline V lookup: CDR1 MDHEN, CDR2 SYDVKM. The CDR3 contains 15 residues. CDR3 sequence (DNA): TGTGCCAGCAGGGGGGTGAGCGTCTCCTACAATGAGCAGTTCTTC. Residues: CASRGVSVSYNEQFF.

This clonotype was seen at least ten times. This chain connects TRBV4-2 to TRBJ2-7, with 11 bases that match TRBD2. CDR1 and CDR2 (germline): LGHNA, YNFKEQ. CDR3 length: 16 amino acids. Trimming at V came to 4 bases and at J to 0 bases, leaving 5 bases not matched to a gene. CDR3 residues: CASSLPTSGNSYEQYF. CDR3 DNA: TGTGCCAGCAGCCTTCCGACTAGCGGGAACTCCTACGAGCAGTACTTC.

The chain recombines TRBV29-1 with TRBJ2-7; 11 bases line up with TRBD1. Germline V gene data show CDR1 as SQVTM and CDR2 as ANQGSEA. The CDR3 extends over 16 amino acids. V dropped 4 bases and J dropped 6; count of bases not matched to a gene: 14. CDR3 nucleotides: TGCAGCGTTGCGCACCGGACAGGGGGCATCTTCGGCGAGCAGTACTTC. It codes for CSVAHRTGGIFGEQYF.

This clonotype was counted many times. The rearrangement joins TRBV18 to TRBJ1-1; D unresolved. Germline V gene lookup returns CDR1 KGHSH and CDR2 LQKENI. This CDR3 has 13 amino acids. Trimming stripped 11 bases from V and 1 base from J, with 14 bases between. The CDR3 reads CAGTVQQNTEAFF. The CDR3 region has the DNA TGTGCCGGTACGGTTCAACAGAACACTGAAGCTTTCTTT. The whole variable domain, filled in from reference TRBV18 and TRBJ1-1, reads NAGVMQNPRHLVRRRGQEARLRCSPMKGHSHVYWYRQLPEEGLKFMVYLQKENIIDESGMPKERFSAEFPKEGPSILRIQQVVRGDSAAYFCAGTVQQNTEAFFGQGTRLTVV.

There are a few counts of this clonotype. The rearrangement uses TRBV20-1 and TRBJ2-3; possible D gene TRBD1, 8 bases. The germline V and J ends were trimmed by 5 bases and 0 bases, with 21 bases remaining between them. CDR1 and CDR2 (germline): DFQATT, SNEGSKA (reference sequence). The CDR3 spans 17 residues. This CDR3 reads CSAAQGGLSLSTDTQYF. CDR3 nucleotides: TGCAGTGCTGCACAGGGGGGGCTCTCTCTAAGCACAGATACGCAGTATTTT.